The subject of this entry is one T cell receptor beta chain. The clone's antigen remains unknown. Per-base qualities were not stored, and no clone one base away is much larger. This sample was included in a study of T cell repertoires in cytomegalovirus infection (dated by TCRdb to between 2018 and 2021). In terms of the full investigation: Peptide stimulations targeted recently identified HLA-C-restricted CMV epitopes, whose presentation resists viral immunomodulation, together with well-studied HLA-B-restricted epitopes. The HLA type of each donor mattered for the analysis, because public TCR beta signatures pointed to carriage of CMV infection along with the matching HLA type.

The CDR3 measures 17 amino acids from cysteine to phenylalanine. Here the CDR3 DNA is all that survives: 51 bases in frame from base 1. The germline V gene sets CDR1 to SGHVS and CDR2 to FQNEAQ. V is pared back by 0 bases and J by 0 bases, with 12 bases lying between the germline termini. Reads for this sample came from an Illumina HiSeq 1500. Through fastp at Q25 and MiXCR, TCRdb rebuilt clones from the public reads, retaining in-frame beta chains. Rows matching on CDR3 protein sequence are summarized as one entry with the most common DNA and genes. In all, the sample holds around 430,000 distinct CDR3 sequences, and roughly 46% of those were seen once. The ten largest clones represent around 44% of the sample. Read against the paper, the sample's treatment or condition label means: in vitro stimulation with specific CMV peptide epitopes to enrich CMV-specific T cells. The investigation overall reported the following: The ex vivo response was dominated by HLA-C-restricted CMV-specific TCR beta clonotypes, and the single most frequent clonotype in two of eight donors was supplied by these HLA-C-restricted clonotypes. In both this cohort and an independent cohort of 352 donors, the cumulative frequency of public TCR beta family members distinguished carriers of CMV infection plus the relevant HLA type.

The chain couples TRBV7-8 to TRBJ2-1, with TRBD2 perhaps the D gene, on 6 matching bases. The receptor was isolated from a human donor in good health (CMV status not recorded). Some clones in this sample may be carry-over from other donors' samples. The sequences come from cultured PBMCs, collected from culture after CMV antigen stimulation. CDR3 sequence: CASSLALRRGSYNEQFF. The DNA is TGTGCCAGCAGCTTAGCTTTGAGGAGGGGCTCCTACAATGAGCAGTTCTTC.